This is a list of T cell receptor beta chains from one sample in a study of CD8 T cells in ankylosing spondylitis. Each CDR3 protein is one row after TCRdb ran MiXCR on the 5' RACE reads. The sample yields 150,000 to 200,000 distinct CDR3 sequences, roughly 31% seen once. The specimen was synovial fluid, either unsorted or a sorted T cell fraction (not recorded which). The receptors come from a male donor with ankylosing spondylitis. Each CDR3 is given with its conserved first and last residue. Fields, in order: J gene, V gene, CDR3 protein.

j_call: TRBJ2-1; v_call: TRBV7-3; cdr3_aa: CASSQRSSGGIHEQFF
j_call: TRBJ2-2; v_call: TRBV5-1; cdr3_aa: CASSLAGYGELFF
j_call: TRBJ1-1; v_call: TRBV6-5; cdr3_aa: CASSYQGENTEAFF
j_call: TRBJ2-5; v_call: TRBV28; cdr3_aa: CASRYRPGAIKETQYF
j_call: TRBJ2-7; v_call: TRBV28; cdr3_aa: CASSRTGVYEQYF
j_call: TRBJ1-4; v_call: TRBV6-5; cdr3_aa: CASSYGGREKLFF
j_call: TRBJ1-6; v_call: TRBV28; cdr3_aa: CASNWGTANSPLHF
j_call: TRBJ2-6; v_call: TRBV5-6; cdr3_aa: CASSWTGSGANVLTF
j_call: TRBJ2-1; v_call: TRBV20-1; cdr3_aa: CSASIPTSGSYEQFF
j_call: TRBJ2-4; v_call: TRBV7-2; cdr3_aa: CASSPAGSNKNIQYF
j_call: TRBJ1-1; v_call: TRBV10-3; cdr3_aa: CAITRQGLNTEAFF
j_call: TRBJ2-5; v_call: TRBV27; cdr3_aa: CASSLGQGARETQYF
j_call: TRBJ2-5; v_call: TRBV4-2; cdr3_aa: CASSQGADSGGQETQYF
j_call: TRBJ1-2; v_call: TRBV24-1; cdr3_aa: CATSDPRWGKGYTF
j_call: TRBJ2-2; v_call: TRBV12-3/TRBV12-4; cdr3_aa: CASSRRGQGITGELFF
j_call: TRBJ2-5; v_call: TRBV27; cdr3_aa: CASSSAGRRQETQYF
j_call: TRBJ2-2; v_call: TRBV20-1; cdr3_aa: CSATKQGSNTGELFF
j_call: TRBJ1-5; v_call: TRBV4-2; cdr3_aa: CASSPQVERGNQPQHF
j_call: TRBJ2-5; v_call: TRBV29-1; cdr3_aa: CSVEKQGRRETQYF
j_call: TRBJ2-5; v_call: TRBV19; cdr3_aa: CASSPRPDRGGETQYF
j_call: TRBJ2-7; v_call: TRBV7-6; cdr3_aa: CASSQGGPRSSYEQYF
j_call: TRBJ1-1; v_call: TRBV7-9; cdr3_aa: CASSWAGGADTEAFF
j_call: TRBJ2-1; v_call: TRBV18; cdr3_aa: CASSPPTAHNEQFF
j_call: TRBJ2-1; v_call: TRBV15; cdr3_aa: CATSKEGGSYEQFF
j_call: TRBJ1-5; v_call: TRBV2; cdr3_aa: CASERGAVKNQPQHF
j_call: TRBJ2-1; v_call: TRBV24-1; cdr3_aa: CATSDRGSGSYNEQFF
j_call: TRBJ2-7; v_call: TRBV20-1; cdr3_aa: CSATSRDRSPYEQYF
j_call: TRBJ1-1; v_call: TRBV7-9; cdr3_aa: CASSLLGKNTEAFF
j_call: TRBJ2-1; v_call: TRBV2; cdr3_aa: CASSPQASGRSEQFF
j_call: TRBJ1-2; v_call: TRBV20-1; cdr3_aa: CSARDQGMWGYTF
j_call: TRBJ2-4; v_call: TRBV11-2; cdr3_aa: CASSPFGAGLAKNIQYF
j_call: TRBJ2-7; v_call: TRBV5-1; cdr3_aa: CASSSQGSSYEQYF
j_call: TRBJ1-4; v_call: TRBV12-3/TRBV12-4; cdr3_aa: CASSIDRGFSEKLFF
j_call: TRBJ2-3; v_call: TRBV6-1; cdr3_aa: CASSDWGGTDTQYF
j_call: TRBJ1-6; v_call: TRBV20-1; cdr3_aa: CSARQLNSPLHF
j_call: TRBJ2-7; v_call: TRBV6-1; cdr3_aa: CASRRGESYEQYF
j_call: TRBJ1-1; v_call: TRBV20-1; cdr3_aa: CSAPSPARGEAFF
j_call: TRBJ2-1; v_call: TRBV18; cdr3_aa: CASSRPRAGDYNEQFF
j_call: TRBJ2-7; v_call: TRBV7-2; cdr3_aa: CASSQDGYEQYF
j_call: TRBJ2-3; v_call: TRBV6-2/TRBV6-3; cdr3_aa: CASSPRGQRADTQYF
j_call: TRBJ2-3; v_call: TRBV4-1; cdr3_aa: CASSLSGTGGATDTQYF
j_call: TRBJ1-2; v_call: TRBV20-1; cdr3_aa: CSAREWGSKGITSNYGYTF
j_call: TRBJ2-7; v_call: TRBV15; cdr3_aa: CATSRDSGSGYEQYF
j_call: TRBJ2-5; v_call: TRBV18; cdr3_aa: CASSPSDAVMTQYF
j_call: TRBJ2-3; v_call: TRBV11-2; cdr3_aa: CASSLGLGRDTQYF
j_call: TRBJ1-2; v_call: TRBV2; cdr3_aa: CASSDRGEGYTF
j_call: TRBJ2-3; v_call: TRBV7-2; cdr3_aa: CASSLAMDTQYF
j_call: TRBJ2-3; v_call: TRBV18; cdr3_aa: CASSPPGYGTDTQYF
j_call: TRBJ2-2; v_call: TRBV12-3/TRBV12-4; cdr3_aa: CASSTGTGNTGELFF
j_call: TRBJ2-5; v_call: TRBV6-1; cdr3_aa: CASSPGRLRGETQYF
j_call: TRBJ2-2; v_call: TRBV5-1; cdr3_aa: CASRGGQVNTGELFF
j_call: TRBJ2-3; v_call: TRBV29-1; cdr3_aa: CSVGGLAGEGTDTQYF